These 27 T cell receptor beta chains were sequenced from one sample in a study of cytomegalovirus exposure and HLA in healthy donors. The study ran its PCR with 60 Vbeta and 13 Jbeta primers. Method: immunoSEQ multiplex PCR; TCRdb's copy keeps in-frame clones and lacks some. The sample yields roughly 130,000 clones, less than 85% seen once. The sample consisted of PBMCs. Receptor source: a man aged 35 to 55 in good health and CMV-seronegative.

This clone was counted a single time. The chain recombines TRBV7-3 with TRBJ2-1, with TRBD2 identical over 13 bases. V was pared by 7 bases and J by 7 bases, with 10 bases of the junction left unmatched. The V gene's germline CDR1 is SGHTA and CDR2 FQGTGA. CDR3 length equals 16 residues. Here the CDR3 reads CASTLDGTSGKNEQFF. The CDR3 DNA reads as TGTGCCAGCACCCTAGACGGGACTAGCGGGAAAAATGAGCAGTTCTTC.

The CDR3 sequence: CASSLEVAHYGYTF. DNA of the CDR3: TGTGCCAGCAGCTTAGAGGTAGCTCACTATGGCTACACCTTC. The V and J genes are TRBV7-9 and TRBJ1-2; D remains unclear. Looked up from germline, CDR1 is SEHNR and CDR2 is FQNEAQ (reference sequence). The CDR3 sequence is 14 residues long. Trimming cost V 1 base and J 3 bases, with 9 bases left between them.

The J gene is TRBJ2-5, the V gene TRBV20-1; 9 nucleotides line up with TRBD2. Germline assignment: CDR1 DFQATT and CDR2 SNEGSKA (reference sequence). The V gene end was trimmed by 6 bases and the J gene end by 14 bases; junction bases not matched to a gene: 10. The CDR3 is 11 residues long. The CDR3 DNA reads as TGCAGTGCCCCCAGCGGGGGGTCTTCCTACTTC. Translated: CSAPSGGSSYF.

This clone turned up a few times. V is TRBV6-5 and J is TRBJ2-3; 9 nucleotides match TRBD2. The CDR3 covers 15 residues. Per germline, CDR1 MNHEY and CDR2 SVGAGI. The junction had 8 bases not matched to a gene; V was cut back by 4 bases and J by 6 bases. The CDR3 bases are TGTGCCAGCAGTTTACGAGCGGGAGGCATGGATACGCAGTATTTT. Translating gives CASSLRAGGMDTQYF.

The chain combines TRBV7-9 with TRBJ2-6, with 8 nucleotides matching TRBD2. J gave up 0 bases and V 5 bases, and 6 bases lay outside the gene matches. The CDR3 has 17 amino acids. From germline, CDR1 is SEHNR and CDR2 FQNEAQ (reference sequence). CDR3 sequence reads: CASSPIGGASGANVLTF. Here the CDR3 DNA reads TGTGCCAGCAGCCCTATCGGGGGGGCCTCTGGGGCCAACGTCCTGACTTTC. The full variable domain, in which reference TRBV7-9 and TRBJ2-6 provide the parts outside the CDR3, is DTGVSQNPRHKITKRGQNVTFRCDPISEHNRLYWYRQTLGQGPEFLTYFQNEAQLEKSRLLSDRFSAERPKGSFSTLEIQRTEQGDSAMYLCASSPIGGASGANVLTFGAGSRLTVL.

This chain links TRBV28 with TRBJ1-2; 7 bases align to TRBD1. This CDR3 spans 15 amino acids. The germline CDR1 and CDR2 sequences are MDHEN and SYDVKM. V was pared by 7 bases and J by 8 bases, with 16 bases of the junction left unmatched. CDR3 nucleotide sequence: TGTGCCAGCACAAAAACAGGGGCGGTGATTTTGGGCTACACCTTC. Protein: CASTKTGAVILGYTF.

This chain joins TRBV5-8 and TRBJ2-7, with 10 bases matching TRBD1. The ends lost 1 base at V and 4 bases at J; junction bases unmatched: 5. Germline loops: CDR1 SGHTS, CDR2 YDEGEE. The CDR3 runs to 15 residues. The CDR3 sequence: CASSLIPGQGYEQYF. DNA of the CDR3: TGTGCCAGCAGCTTGATACCGGGACAGGGGTACGAGCAGTACTTC.

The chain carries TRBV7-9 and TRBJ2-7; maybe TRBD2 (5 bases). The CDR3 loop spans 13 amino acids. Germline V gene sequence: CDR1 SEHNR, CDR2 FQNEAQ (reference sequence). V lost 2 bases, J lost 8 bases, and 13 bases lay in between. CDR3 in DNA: TGTGCCAGCAGCTTATCGGAGGTCGTGAAGCAGTACTTC. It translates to CASSLSEVVKQYF.

The CDR3 DNA sequence: TGTGCCACCAGCACACCCGGGACAGGGACAAGTTGGAACACTGAAGCTTTCTTT. Translating it yields CATSTPGTGTSWNTEAFF. V gene TRBV15 combines with J gene TRBJ1-1, with 9 positions matching TRBD1. Germline-derived CDR1 and CDR2 are LNHNV and YYDKDF (reference sequence). V gave up 4 bases and J gave up 1 base; unmatched junction bases: 13. CDR3 length: 18 residues.

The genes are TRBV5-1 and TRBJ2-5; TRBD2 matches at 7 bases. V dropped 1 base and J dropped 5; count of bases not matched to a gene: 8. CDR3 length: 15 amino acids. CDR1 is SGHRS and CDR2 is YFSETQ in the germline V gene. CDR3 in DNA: TGCGCCAGCAGCTTGTCAACGGGGGGAGGGGAGACCCAGTACTTC. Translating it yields CASSLSTGGGETQYF.

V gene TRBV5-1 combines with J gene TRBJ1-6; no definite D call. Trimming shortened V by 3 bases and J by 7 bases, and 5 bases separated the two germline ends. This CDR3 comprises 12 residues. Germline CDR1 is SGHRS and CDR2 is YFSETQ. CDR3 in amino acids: CASSSENSPLHF. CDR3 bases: TGCGCCAGCAGCTCAGAAAATTCACCCCTCCACTTT.

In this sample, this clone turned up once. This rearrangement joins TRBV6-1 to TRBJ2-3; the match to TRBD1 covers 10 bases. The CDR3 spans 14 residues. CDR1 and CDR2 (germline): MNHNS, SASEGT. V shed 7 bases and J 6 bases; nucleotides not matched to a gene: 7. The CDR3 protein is CASTGQGTRDTQYF. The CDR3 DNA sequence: TGTGCCAGCACGGGACAGGGGACCAGGGATACGCAGTATTTT.

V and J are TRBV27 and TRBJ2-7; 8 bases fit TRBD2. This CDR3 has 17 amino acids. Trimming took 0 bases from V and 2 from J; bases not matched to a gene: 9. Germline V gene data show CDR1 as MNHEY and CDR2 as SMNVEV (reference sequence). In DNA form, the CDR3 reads TGTGCCAGCAGTTTATCGACCCGGGCTAGCGGGCCCTACGAGCAGTACTTC. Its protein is CASSLSTRASGPYEQYF.

CDR3 sequence reads: CATSRVQTGGPEQYF. In nucleotides, the CDR3 is TGTGCCACCAGCAGAGTCCAGACAGGGGGCCCCGAGCAGTACTTC. This chain uses TRBV15 with TRBJ2-7; 10 nucleotides line up with TRBD1. The V and J ends lost 1 base and 6 bases, in that order; junction bases with no gene match: 6. CDR3 size: 15 residues. Germline CDR1 reads LNHNV; CDR2 reads YYDKDF (reference sequence).

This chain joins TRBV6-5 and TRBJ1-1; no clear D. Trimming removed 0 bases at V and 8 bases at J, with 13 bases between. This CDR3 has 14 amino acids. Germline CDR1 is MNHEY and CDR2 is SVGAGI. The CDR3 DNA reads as TGTGCCAGCAGTTACTCGACGGGGTCCCGAGAAGCTTTCTTT. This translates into CASSYSTGSREAFF.

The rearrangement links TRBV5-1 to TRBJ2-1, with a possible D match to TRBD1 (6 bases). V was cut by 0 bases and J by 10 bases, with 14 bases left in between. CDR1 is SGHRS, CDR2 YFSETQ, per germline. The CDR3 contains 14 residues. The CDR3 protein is CASSLEQGIGEQFF. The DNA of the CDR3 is TGCGCCAGCAGCTTGGAACAGGGAATCGGGGAGCAGTTCTTC.

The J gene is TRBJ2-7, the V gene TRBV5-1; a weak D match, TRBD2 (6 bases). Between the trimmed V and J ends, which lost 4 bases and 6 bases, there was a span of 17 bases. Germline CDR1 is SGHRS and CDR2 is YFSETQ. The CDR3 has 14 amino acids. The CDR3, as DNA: TGCGCCAGCAGCACCCAGGGAGGAACTTTCGAGCAGTACTTC. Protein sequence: CASSTQGGTFEQYF.

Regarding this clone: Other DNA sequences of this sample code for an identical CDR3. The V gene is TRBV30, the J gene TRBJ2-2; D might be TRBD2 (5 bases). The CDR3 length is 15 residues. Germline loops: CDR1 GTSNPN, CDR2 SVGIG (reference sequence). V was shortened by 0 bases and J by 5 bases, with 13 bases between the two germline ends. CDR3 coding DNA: TGTGCCTGGAGTGTACTGTCCCGGGGAACCGGGGAGCTGTTTTTT. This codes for CAWSVLSRGTGELFF.

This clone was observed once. The CDR3: CASSYGTKYEQYF. The CDR3 DNA follows: TGTGCCAGCAGTTACGGGACAAAGTACGAGCAGTACTTC. The chain carries TRBV6-5 and TRBJ2-7; D may be TRBD1 (6 bases). V lost 2 bases and J lost 4, with 9 bases in between. In germline, CDR1 is MNHEY, CDR2 SVGAGI. This CDR3 is built from 13 residues.

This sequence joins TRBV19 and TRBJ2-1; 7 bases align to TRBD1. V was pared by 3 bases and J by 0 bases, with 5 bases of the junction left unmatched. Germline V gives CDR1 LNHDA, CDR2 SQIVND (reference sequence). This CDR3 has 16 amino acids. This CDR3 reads CASSIRDSSSYNEQFF. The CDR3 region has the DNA TGTGCCAGTAGTATCCGGGACAGCAGCTCCTACAATGAGCAGTTCTTC.

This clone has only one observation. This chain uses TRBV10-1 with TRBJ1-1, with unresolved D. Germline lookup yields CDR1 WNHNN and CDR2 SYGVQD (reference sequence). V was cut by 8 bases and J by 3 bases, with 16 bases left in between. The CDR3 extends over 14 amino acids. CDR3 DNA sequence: TGCGCCAGCGAGCGGTGGCCCTGGGACACTGAAGCTTTCTTT. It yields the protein CASERWPWDTEAFF.

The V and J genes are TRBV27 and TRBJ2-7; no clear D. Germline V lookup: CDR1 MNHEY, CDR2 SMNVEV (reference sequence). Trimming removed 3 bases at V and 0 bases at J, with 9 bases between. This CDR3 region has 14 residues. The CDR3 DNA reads TGTGCCAGCAGTTTGCAGGTCGACTCCTACGAGCAGTACTTC. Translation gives CASSLQVDSYEQYF.

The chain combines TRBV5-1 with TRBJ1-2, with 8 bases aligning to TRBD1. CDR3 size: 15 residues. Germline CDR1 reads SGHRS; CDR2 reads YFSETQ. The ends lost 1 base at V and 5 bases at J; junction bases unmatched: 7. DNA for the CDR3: TGCGCCAGCAGCTTGTCAGGACAGGGCATTTATGGCTACACCTTC. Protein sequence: CASSLSGQGIYGYTF.

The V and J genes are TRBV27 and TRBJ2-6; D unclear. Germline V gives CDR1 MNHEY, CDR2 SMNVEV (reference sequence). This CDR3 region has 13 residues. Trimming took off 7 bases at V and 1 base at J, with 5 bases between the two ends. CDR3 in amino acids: CASKRSGANVLTF. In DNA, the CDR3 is TGTGCCAGCAAGAGGTCTGGGGCCAACGTCCTGACTTTC.

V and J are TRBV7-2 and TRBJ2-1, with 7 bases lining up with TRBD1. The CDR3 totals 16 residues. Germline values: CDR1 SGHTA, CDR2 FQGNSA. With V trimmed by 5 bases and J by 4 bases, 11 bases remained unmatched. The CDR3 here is CASSGPTGTVYNEQFF. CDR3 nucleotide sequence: TGTGCCAGCAGCGGGCCGACAGGGACCGTGTACAATGAGCAGTTCTTC.

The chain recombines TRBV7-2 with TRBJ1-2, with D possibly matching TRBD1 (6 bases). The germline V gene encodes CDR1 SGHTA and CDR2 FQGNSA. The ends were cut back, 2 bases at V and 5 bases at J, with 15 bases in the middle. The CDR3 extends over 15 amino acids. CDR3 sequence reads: CASSLRAGERYGYTF. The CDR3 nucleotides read TGTGCCAGCAGCTTAAGGGCAGGGGAGAGATATGGCTACACCTTC. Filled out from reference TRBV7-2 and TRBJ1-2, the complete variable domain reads GAGVSQSPSNKVTEKGKDVELRCDPISGHTALYWYRQSLGQGLEFLIYFQGNSAPDKSGLPSDRFSAERTGGSVSTLTIQRTQQEDSAVYLCASSLRAGERYGYTFGSGTRLTVV.

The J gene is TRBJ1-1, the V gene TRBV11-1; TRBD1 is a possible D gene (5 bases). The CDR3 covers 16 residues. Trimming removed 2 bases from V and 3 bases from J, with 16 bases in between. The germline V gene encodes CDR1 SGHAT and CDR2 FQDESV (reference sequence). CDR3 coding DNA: TGTGCCAGCAGCTTACGACCCGGGGGTTTGGACACTGAAGCTTTCTTT. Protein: CASSLRPGGLDTEAFF.